The clone carrying this TCR beta chain appeared a few times. The antigen remains undetermined. These data are taken from a study of T-cell memory formation after mild COVID-19. Background on the study: Among the donors, TCR clusters were largely specific to each donor. Overall study results and limits: Proof of SARS-CoV-2 specificity was absent for the second-wave clones that crested on day 37. The study found balanced CD4/CD8 in clones contracting day 15 to 85 and a CD4+ lean in later expanders.

Sample barcodes and UMIs were carried by the TCR alpha and TCR beta cDNA libraries that 5'RACE generated with constant-segment primers. TCRdb independently ran MiXCR on the 5' RACE reads; one entry per CDR3 protein. The sample holds under 300,000 distinct CDR3 sequences; over 7% are singletons and the top ten take approximately 22%. With 3 bases removed from V and 0 bases from J, the gap between germline ends came to 12 bases. Germline CDR1 is SGHTA and CDR2 is FQGNSA. The CDR3 loop spans 16 amino acids. This TCR came from a young man who had mild COVID-19 (a few samples of this study predate the infection). Cell type and time point are not known. The sequenced sample was PBMCs or a T cell subset sorted from them (not recorded which). The chain has TRBV7-2 and TRBJ1-5; a weak D match, TRBD1 (6 bases). The CDR3 DNA follows: TGTGCCAGCAGCTTGCTAGGGGGAGGTAGCAATCAGCCCCAGCATTTT. Amino acid sequence: CASSLLGGGSNQPQHF.